This TCR beta chain was identified in a study of early T cells in non-severe SARS-CoV-2 infection. TCRdb called the 5' RACE reads again in MiXCR, with one record for every CDR3 protein. In the table there are under 45,000 distinct CDR3 sequences, approximately 7.2% of which are singletons. Trimming shortened V by 5 bases and J by 6 bases, and 16 bases separated the two germline ends. This CDR3 region has 13 residues. From germline, CDR1 is DFQATT and CDR2 SNEGSKA (reference sequence). This clonotype was recorded a few times. The chain combines TRBV20-1 with TRBJ1-1; D possibly corresponds to TRBD1 (5 bases). The material sequenced was whole blood, taken at baseline. This TCR was recovered from an adult who was a healthcare worker with PCR-confirmed SARS-CoV-2 infection or an uninfected control (not recorded which). The CDR3 DNA is TGCAGTGCTCCTGAGGGAGGGGTGGCTGAAGCTTTCTTT. Amino acid sequence: CSAPEGGVAEAFF.